The next 18 T cell receptor beta chains were all read from a single sample in a study of blood T cells in healthy people across ages. Using a J-beta primer mix together with a sample-barcoded 5' primer, a second PCR was run for about 6 to 11 cycles. TCRdb re-called the 5' RACE reads with MiXCR, one entry per CDR3 protein. The sample comprises roughly 680,000 distinct CDR3 sequences, roughly half of which are singletons, and roughly 14% rests with the top ten. The sequenced sample was blood. The receptors stem from a woman aged 80 or over in good health.

The rearrangement uses TRBV20-1 and TRBJ1-1; a possible D gene is TRBD1 (5 bases). The CDR3 covers 12 residues. The V and J ends lost 4 bases and 1 base respectively, with 7 bases between them. From germline, CDR1 is DFQATT and CDR2 SNEGSKA (reference sequence). DNA for the CDR3: TGCAGTGCTACCGGGGGGAACACTGAAGCTTTCTTT. The encoded protein is CSATGGNTEAFF.

Many counts were recorded for this clonotype. The gene calls are TRBV28 and TRBJ2-5; tentatively, D is TRBD1 or TRBD2 (5 bases each). This CDR3 is 14 amino acids long. Trimming pared 3 bases from V and 7 bases from J, leaving 15 bases between. Germline V gene data show CDR1 as MDHEN and CDR2 as SYDVKM. CDR3 amino acids: CASSFIGTPGTQYF. The DNA for the CDR3 is TGTGCCAGCAGTTTCATCGGGACCCCCGGGACCCAGTACTTC. The whole variable domain, filled in from reference TRBV28 and TRBJ2-5, reads DVKVTQSSRYLVKRTGEKVFLECVQDMDHENMFWYRQDPGLGLRLIYFSYDVKMKEKGDIPEGYSVSREKKERFSLILESASTNQTSMYLCASSFIGTPGTQYFGPGTRLLVL.

About this clonotype: This could be a read error, since a much larger clone is one nucleotide away. The chain joins TRBV7-2 to TRBJ2-1; 11 positions match TRBD2. Germline CDR1 reads SGHTA; CDR2 reads FQGNSA. This CDR3 comprises 13 residues. The V gene end was trimmed by 11 bases and the J gene end by 9 bases; junction bases not matched to a gene: 9. The DNA for the CDR3 is TGTGCCGGCATTCGCGGGACTAGCGGTGAGCAGTTCTTC. It encodes CAGIRGTSGEQFF.

The J gene is TRBJ1-2, the V gene TRBV4-1; no reliable D call. Germline V lookup: CDR1 MGHRA, CDR2 YSYEKL. The V gene lost 1 base and the J gene lost 4 bases, with 10 bases spanning the gap. The CDR3 has 14 amino acids. CDR3 protein: CASSQGPGIYGYTF. The CDR3 DNA reads as TGCGCCAGCAGCCAAGGGCCCGGTATCTATGGCTACACCTTC.

The chain has TRBV27 and TRBJ1-2, with 8 bases identical to TRBD1. The CDR3 covers 13 residues. Looked up from germline, CDR1 is MNHEY and CDR2 is SMNVEV (reference sequence). V lost 6 bases, J lost 8 bases, and 8 bases stayed unmatched. CDR3 sequence: CASRSGGNPGYTF. The CDR3 bases are TGTGCCAGCAGATCAGGGGGCAACCCAGGCTACACCTTC.

This clonotype was detected ten times or more. J is TRBJ2-1 and V is TRBV28; D uncertain. Looked up from germline, CDR1 is MDHEN and CDR2 is SYDVKM. V lost 4 bases to trimming and J lost 9 bases, with 10 bases between them. The CDR3 length is 12 residues. CDR3 sequence: CASSSKYGEQFF. DNA for the CDR3: TGTGCCAGCAGTTCAAAGTATGGTGAGCAGTTCTTC. Drawing the rest from reference TRBV28 and TRBJ2-1, the complete variable domain is DVKVTQSSRYLVKRTGEKVFLECVQDMDHENMFWYRQDPGLGLRLIYFSYDVKMKEKGDIPEGYSVSREKKERFSLILESASTNQTSMYLCASSSKYGEQFFGPGTRLTVL.

The V call is TRBV7-2, the J call TRBJ1-4; D perhaps matches TRBD1 (6 bases). The V end was cut by 3 bases, the J end by 7 bases, with 15 bases between. The CDR3 length is 15 residues. Germline V gene lookup returns CDR1 SGHTA and CDR2 FQGNSA. CDR3 in DNA: TGTGCCAGCAGCTTCCAACAGGGCGCTGGTGAAAAACTGTTTTTT. It encodes CASSFQQGAGEKLFF.

This sequence joins TRBV29-1 and TRBJ1-2; weak D call: TRBD1 (5 bases). V was cut by 6 bases and J by 3 bases, with 11 bases left in between. CDR3 size: 12 residues. From germline, CDR1 is SQVTM and CDR2 ANQGSEA. The CDR3 spells CSVLWGDYGYTF. The CDR3 bases are TGCAGCGTGCTTTGGGGGGACTATGGCTACACCTTC.

Of note for this clonotype: With a much larger clone just one base away, this may be a read error. The V call is TRBV29-1, the J call TRBJ1-4, with D maybe TRBD1 (6 bases). The CDR3 is 14 residues long. Germline V gives CDR1 SQVTM, CDR2 ANQGSEA. CDR3 sequence reads: CGVFSGTLGEKLFF. The CDR3 nucleotides are TGCGGCGTTTTCTCCGGGACATTGGGGGAAAAACTGTTTTTT.

This clonotype was seen only a few times. The genes are TRBV11-2 and TRBJ2-1, with 10 bases identical to TRBD2. The germline V gene has CDR1 SGHAT and CDR2 FQNNGV. The CDR3 consists of 15 residues. V was clipped by 6 bases and J by 1 base; unmatched bases: 3. CDR3 in amino acids: CASRRLAGSYNEQFF. The CDR3 bases are TGTGCCAGCAGGAGACTAGCGGGTTCCTACAATGAGCAGTTCTTC.

The V and J genes are TRBV5-1 and TRBJ1-1; no definite D call. In germline, CDR1 is SGHRS, CDR2 YFSETQ. Trimming took 4 bases from V and 1 from J, leaving 8 bases between them. CDR3 length equals 13 residues. CDR3 sequence reads: CASSNGPNTEAFF. CDR3 DNA: TGCGCCAGCAGCAACGGTCCGAACACTGAAGCTTTCTTT.

The genes are TRBV6-1 and TRBJ2-5; D is uncertain. The closer fit of TRBJ2-7 to the DNA end suggests the J call may be wrong. Germline CDR1 reads MNHNS; CDR2 reads SASEGT. The CDR3 loop spans 17 amino acids. The CDR3: CASSKQSSGIRFYEQYF. The CDR3 coding sequence is TGTGCCAGCAGTAAACAATCATCTGGGATACGGTTCTACGAGCAGTACTTC.

The chain has TRBV9 and TRBJ2-7; the match to TRBD1 covers 7 bases. The CDR3 totals 16 residues. CDR1 is SGDLS and CDR2 is YYNGEE in the germline V gene. After removal of 4 bases from V and 2 bases from J, the junction contained 12 bases not matched to a gene. For the CDR3, the DNA is TGTGCCAGCAGCCCGAGGGGAACAGGGGACACCTACGAGCAGTACTTC. This codes for CASSPRGTGDTYEQYF. Full variable domain (outside the CDR3, taken from reference TRBV9 and TRBJ2-7): DSGVTQTPKHLITATGQRVTLRCSPRSGDLSVYWYQQSLDQGLQFLIQYYNGEERAKGNILERFSAQQFPDLHSELNLSSLELGDSALYFCASSPRGTGDTYEQYFGPGTRLTVT.

This chain joins TRBV10-3 and TRBJ1-2, with a weak D call TRBD1 (5 bases). Germline CDR1 reads ENHRY; CDR2 reads SYGVKD. The CDR3 is 15 amino acids. The V gene lost 4 bases and the J gene lost 0 bases, with 12 bases spanning the gap. The CDR3 DNA sequence: TGTGCCATCAGTGGGAGGGACGGACCTAACTATGGCTACACCTTC. Its translation is CAISGRDGPNYGYTF.

This clonotype has a handful of counts. CDR3 region: CSASGPQQTPNEQFF. Written as DNA, the CDR3 is TGCAGTGCTAGCGGCCCCCAACAAACCCCCAATGAGCAGTTCTTC. The rearrangement joins TRBV20-1 to TRBJ2-1; no clear D gene. CDR3 length: 15 residues. From germline, CDR1 is DFQATT and CDR2 SNEGSKA (reference sequence). Trimming took off 3 bases at V and 6 bases at J, with 18 bases between the two ends.

V usage is TRBV3-1 and J usage is TRBJ2-4; D may be TRBD2 (5 bases). The length of the CDR3 is 13 residues. Germline lookup yields CDR1 LGHDT and CDR2 YNNKEL (reference sequence). The germline V and J ends were trimmed by 1 base and 8 bases, with 9 bases remaining between them. The CDR3 reads CASSQGGVDIQYF. The CDR3 coding sequence is TGTGCCAGCAGCCAAGGGGGAGTCGACATTCAGTACTTC.

There are a few counts of this clonotype. The chain is built from TRBV5-5 and TRBJ2-5; D might be TRBD1 or TRBD2, each matching 5 bases. Germline lookup yields CDR1 SGHKS and CDR2 YYEKEE (reference sequence). Trimming took off 4 bases at V and 5 bases at J, with 15 bases between the two ends. The CDR3 spans 14 residues. The CDR3 reads CASSIPRDGETQYF. CDR3 DNA: TGTGCCAGCAGCATCCCCAGGGACGGGGAGACCCAGTACTTC.

In its sample, this clonotype was seen many times. The chain uses TRBV28 and TRBJ2-3, with 8 bases matching TRBD2. The germline V gene encodes CDR1 MDHEN and CDR2 SYDVKM. The CDR3 consists of 16 residues. V lost 4 bases, J lost 3 bases, and 9 bases stayed unmatched. CDR3 DNA: TGTGCCAGCAGTTCCCCCTCGAGCGGGAGAACAGATACGCAGTATTTT. This sequence encodes CASSSPSSGRTDTQYF.